Sequencing of this T cell receptor beta chain was carried out in a study of blood T cell repertoires in COVID-19. In the study overall: Specimens from acute and convalescent COVID-19 originated in the United States, Italy and Spain. In each case, the material was cDNA or gDNA derived from T cells, B-cell-depleted T cells, or PBMCs.

Repertoires were generated with immunoSEQ multiplex PCR, while TCRdb's copy carries only in-frame clones and drops some. Here the sample spans roughly 52,000 clones, approximately 90% being singletons. Material for sequencing was peripheral blood. This TCR was recovered from a woman older than 75 with acute or convalescent COVID-19.

The CDR3: CASSEGPGYSQPQHF. CDR3 sequence (DNA): TGTGCCAGCAGTGAGGGGCCAGGGTATAGTCAGCCCCAGCATTTT. The chain combines TRBV2 with TRBJ1-5; a weak D match, TRBD1 (5 bases). The germline V gene has CDR1 SNHLY and CDR2 FYNNEI. Trimming left V 3 bases short and J 6 bases short, with 15 bases between. The CDR3 covers 15 residues.